The present T cell receptor beta chain was sequenced within a study of CD8 T cells in ankylosing spondylitis. Findings of the study overall: Previously reported in reactive arthritis synovial fluid and blood were some of the motif variants. Matched synovial fluid from ankylosing spondylitis patients was reported to be enriched for disease-linked clones.

V gave up 1 base and J gave up 2 bases; unmatched junction bases: 8. The V gene's germline CDR1 is SEHNR and CDR2 FQNEAQ (reference sequence). The CDR3 length is 17 residues. This clonotype was detected ten times or more. Its target is unknown. Researchers built TCR beta libraries using quantitative 5'-RACE with molecular barcodes. MiXCR, applied by TCRdb to the 5' RACE reads, yields one record per CDR3 protein. Seen here are some 240,000 distinct CDR3 sequences, about 18% observed once, and the top ten hold around 30%. The sequence was obtained from a male donor with ankylosing spondylitis or in good health (not recorded which). V and J are TRBV7-9 and TRBJ2-7, with 10 bases identical to TRBD1. The sequenced sample consisted of blood, either unsorted or a sorted T cell fraction (not recorded which). In DNA form, the CDR3 reads TGTGCCAGCAGCTTAGACCCGGACAGGGGGGCTACCTACGAGCAGTACTTC. This translates into CASSLDPDRGATYEQYF.